The present TCR beta chain was sequenced within a study of T-cell memory formation after mild COVID-19. This clonotype showed up many times. Its specificity is not known. TCRdb reprocessed the 5' RACE reads via MiXCR and lists one record per CDR3 protein. The data hold about 200,000 distinct CDR3 sequences, with 9.5% observed a single time. Points from the study as a whole: Of the contracting clones, CD4+ ones lay mainly in CM and EM, and CD8+ ones in EMRA.

V lost 3 bases and J 9 bases, leaving 18 bases between the germline ends. The CDR3 loop spans 15 amino acids. Germline V CDR1 and CDR2: MGHRA, YSYEKL. Source material: PBMCs or a T cell subset sorted from them (not recorded which). V and J are TRBV4-1 and TRBJ2-1; a weak D match, TRBD2 (6 bases). This clonotype was obtained from a man aged 18 to 30 who had mild COVID-19 (a few samples of this study predate the infection). Cell type and time point are not known. This chain's CDR3 is CASSQPSTGGGEQFF. For the CDR3, the DNA is TGCGCCAGCAGCCAGCCTTCCACCGGGGGAGGTGAGCAGTTCTTC.